The clone carrying this TCR beta chain has only one observation. This record belongs to a study of cytomegalovirus exposure and HLA in healthy donors. CDR1 SNHLY and CDR2 FYNNEI come from the germline V gene. The length of the CDR3 is 13 residues. Trimming pared 2 bases from V and 3 bases from J, leaving 5 bases between. 13 Jbeta primers and 60 Vbeta primers were used for the PCR. Clones were sequenced by immunoSEQ multiplex PCR, and TCRdb holds only the in-frame ones, with some missing. The table records 100,000 to 150,000 clones, approximately 75% of them present only once. This TCR derives from a man aged 30 to 45 in good health and CMV-seronegative. Sequenced input: PBMCs. The rearrangement links TRBV2 to TRBJ2-1; D uncertain. In nucleotides, the CDR3 is TGTGCCAGCAGTGAAACTCACTACAATGAGCAGTTCTTC. Its protein is CASSETHYNEQFF.